The entry below gives a single T cell receptor (beta chain) sequence along with its context. No antigen is known for it. One base away there is no much larger clone; base qualities are not given. The data stem from a study of Graves' ophthalmopathy and Graves' hyperthyroidism (dated by TCRdb to the late 2010s). Regarding the research as a whole: Peripheral blood samples were taken at the time of initial diagnosis, before any treatment was given. TCR beta repertoire signatures were used to distinguish Graves' ophthalmopathy from Graves' hyperthyroidism and to predict progression to ophthalmopathy. In total, around 130 blood samples were TCR-sequenced: some 43 ophthalmopathy, about 75 hyperthyroidism and roughly 17 hyperthyroidism-to-ophthalmopathy patients. To explore V-J signatures that distinguish ophthalmopathy from hyperthyroidism, a discovery set of 90 to 100 patients was enrolled, made up of around 40 with ophthalmopathy and roughly 55 with stable hyperthyroidism. An independent validation cohort was composed of 18 hyperthyroidism patients and 17 patients who later progressed from hyperthyroidism to ophthalmopathy. In six hyperthyroidism patients, the T-cell repertoire of thyroid tissue was compared with the T-cell repertoire of blood. After sampling, hyperthyroidism patients received methimazole starting at 30 mg daily, and ophthalmopathy patients received high-dose intravenous methylprednisolone.

Ophthalmopathy patients were characterized by moderately to severely active disease, a Clinical Activity Score of at least 3, a NOSPECS grade of at least 4, and a disease duration under 3 months. Patients with other autoimmune diseases, uncontrolled infections, pregnancy or lactation were excluded from the study. Clinical symptoms, serum thyroxine, TRAb, thyroid ultrasound and orbital computed tomography were used for diagnosis. Ficoll-Paque density gradient centrifugation was used to isolate PBMCs from 10 ml of fresh peripheral blood. Trizol reagent was used to extract the total RNA, and its quality was then checked on an Agilent 2100 Bioanalyzer. Study-wide conclusions, independent of this receptor: No statistical method was used to set the sample size in advance, and the investigators knew which group each participant was assigned to. Most expanded thyroid clonotypes with a frequency above 0.001 also appeared in blood, which suggests that blood repertoires may reflect the immune response in the thyroid. In validation, the model predicted ophthalmopathy progression with 55% to 71% sensitivity and about 73% specificity; some 13 predicted patients were CT-confirmed with GO in a median of around 6 months. In cross-validation, the 13-signature model distinguished ophthalmopathy from stable hyperthyroidism with approximately 88% sensitivity and around 81% specificity, and in the test set the corresponding values were around 78% and 73%.

For repertoire sequencing, the TCR beta CDR3 regions were amplified from RNA transcripts. The first round was an RT-PCR using HTBI primers with the Qiagen OneStep RT-PCR kit, and this first round was followed by a second-round multiplex PCR, then size selection and purification. Libraries were sequenced paired-end with 100 bp reads on an Illumina HiSeq2000. In the authors' own workflow: SOAPnuke was used to process the reads, removing any read that contained adapters or uncalled bases, had a mean Phred below 15, or lacked an exact match to the constant primer or identifier. High-quality paired reads were merged with COPE v1.2.5. Clonotypes were defined as unique nucleotide sequences and were aligned to IMGT TRB V, D and J references using MiTCR v1.1. Analysis was restricted to V-J combinations with a frequency above 0.0001, which covered 99.2% of repertoires. For each V-J combination, a TCR clonal expansion and chaos score was defined as the ratio of F50 clonal expansion to chaos observed in the TCRdist matrix. Welch's t-statistics and random forest were used to narrow the features down to around 12 V-J combinations, which were then fed into a naive Bayes classifier. The similarity between thyroid and blood repertoires was quantified using the Morisita-Horn index. TCRdb took the public reads, trimmed them with fastp at Q25, ran MiXCR for clone calling and kept in-frame beta chains. Rows matching on CDR3 protein sequence are summarized as one entry with the most common DNA and genes. These V and J calls are TCRdb output, not the study's own analysis. The sample table holds about 740,000 distinct CDR3 sequences, of which 40% were seen once. Around 40% of the sample is taken by the ten largest.

Relative to germline, V is missing 0 bases and J is missing 3 bases, with 3 bases of the junction outside any gene match. The CDR3, from cysteine to phenylalanine, totals 17 residues. Here the CDR3 DNA is all that survives: 51 bases in frame from base 1. CDR1 and CDR2 were assigned from the germline V gene as SGHTA and FQGNSA. The receptor was derived from an adult man with Graves' ophthalmopathy. Recombination connected TRBV7-2 to TRBJ2-2, and TRBD2 matches 11 of the central bases. Sequencing was done on a sample of peripheral blood. The DNA sequence is TGTGCCAGCAGCTTAGCGCAACTAGCGGGGGACACCGGGGAGCTGTTTTTT. Its protein product is CASSLAQLAGDTGELFF.